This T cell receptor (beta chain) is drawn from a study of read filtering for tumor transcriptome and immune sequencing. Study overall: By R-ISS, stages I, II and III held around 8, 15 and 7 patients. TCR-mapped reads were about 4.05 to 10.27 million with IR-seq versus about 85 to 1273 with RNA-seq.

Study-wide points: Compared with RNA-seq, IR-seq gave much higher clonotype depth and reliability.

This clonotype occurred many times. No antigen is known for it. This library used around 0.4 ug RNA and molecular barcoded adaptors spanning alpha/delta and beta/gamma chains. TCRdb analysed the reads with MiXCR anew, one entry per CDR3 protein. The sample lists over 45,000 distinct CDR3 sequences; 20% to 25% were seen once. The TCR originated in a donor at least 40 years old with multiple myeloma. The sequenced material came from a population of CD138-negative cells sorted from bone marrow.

DNA for the CDR3: TGTGCCAGCGGCCAGGGGGCGATGTACGGGGCCAACGTCCTGACTTTC. Encoded protein: CASGQGAMYGANVLTF. The chain employs TRBV2 and TRBJ2-6, with 8 bases matching TRBD1. J gave up 4 bases and V 8 bases, and 10 bases lay outside the gene matches. The CDR3 consists of 16 residues. The V gene's germline CDR1 is SNHLY and CDR2 FYNNEI.